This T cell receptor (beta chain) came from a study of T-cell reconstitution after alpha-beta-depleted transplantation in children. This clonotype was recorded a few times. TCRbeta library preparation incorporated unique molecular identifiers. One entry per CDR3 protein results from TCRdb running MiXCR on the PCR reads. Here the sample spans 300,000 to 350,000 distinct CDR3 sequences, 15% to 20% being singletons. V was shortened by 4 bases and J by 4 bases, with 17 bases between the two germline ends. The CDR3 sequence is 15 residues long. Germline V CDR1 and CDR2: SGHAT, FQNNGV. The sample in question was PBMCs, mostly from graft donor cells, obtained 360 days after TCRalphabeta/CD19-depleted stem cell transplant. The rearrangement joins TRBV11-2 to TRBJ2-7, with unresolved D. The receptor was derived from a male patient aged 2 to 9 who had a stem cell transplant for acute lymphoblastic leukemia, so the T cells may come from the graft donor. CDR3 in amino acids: CASSSMEQFLYEQYF. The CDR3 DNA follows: TGTGCCAGCAGCTCTATGGAACAGTTTTTATACGAGCAGTACTTC.